This TCR beta chain was obtained from a study of T cells in Graves' hyperthyroidism and ophthalmopathy. Amplified TCR beta CDR3 regions came from RNA transcripts. In the first-round RT-PCR of the TCR CDR3, the HTBI primer set was used. TCRdb passed the multiplex PCR reads through MiXCR, listing each CDR3 protein once. The table records some 300,000 distinct CDR3 sequences, roughly 15% of them present only once. This clonotype occurred many times. Uncontrolled infection, other autoimmune disease, pregnancy or lactation excluded patients. The blood sample dates from first hyperthyroidism diagnosis, preceding any ophthalmopathy symptoms. Using more than 7.5 ml of fresh peripheral blood, PBMCs were prepared. This CDR3 is 12 amino acids long. CDR1 and CDR2 from the germline V gene are SGHVS and FNYEAQ. Trimming removed 3 bases at V and 3 bases at J, with 3 bases between.

The sample consisted of blood. V and J are TRBV7-6 and TRBJ1-5; no clear D gene. The sequence derives from a woman in her thirties with Graves' hyperthyroidism that later progressed to Graves' ophthalmopathy. The CDR3 reads CASSFDNQPQHF. Written as DNA, the CDR3 is TGTGCCAGCAGCTTCGACAATCAGCCCCAGCATTTT.